This entry lists 26 T cell receptor beta chains sequenced from one sample in a study of cytomegalovirus exposure and HLA in healthy donors. The study ran its PCR with 60 Vbeta and 13 Jbeta primers. Profiling relied on immunoSEQ multiplex PCR, and the TCRdb table lists in-frame clones only, not all of them. The repertoire holds approximately 91,000 clones, with 81% as singletons. The sample taken for sequencing was PBMCs. The receptors stem from a human donor in good health.

This rearrangement joins TRBV6-1 to TRBJ1-2, with D possibly TRBD1 on 6 matching bases. Between the trimmed V and J ends, which lost 0 bases and 5 bases, there was a span of 13 bases. CDR1 is MNHNS, CDR2 SASEGT, per germline. This CDR3 contains 15 residues. In DNA, the CDR3 is TGTGCCAGCAGTGAAGCCGACAGGCCTCTTTATGGCTACACCTTC. This gives the protein CASSEADRPLYGYTF.

The gene calls are TRBV4-2 and TRBJ2-5, with 9 positions matching TRBD2. After removal of 5 bases from V and 5 bases from J, the junction contained 12 bases not matched to a gene. This CDR3 has 16 amino acids. The germline V gene has CDR1 LGHNA and CDR2 YNFKEQ. Here the CDR3 reads CASSGGSGRVEETQYF. The DNA for the CDR3 is TGTGCCAGCAGCGGAGGTAGCGGGAGAGTGGAGGAGACCCAGTACTTC.

This sequence joins TRBV19 and TRBJ2-6, with D maybe TRBD1 (7 bases). Germline CDR1 reads LNHDA; CDR2 reads SQIVND (reference sequence). Trimming shortened V by 3 bases and J by 0 bases, and 12 bases separated the two germline ends. The CDR3 has 17 residues. CDR3 residues: CASSIGGTASGANVLTF. The DNA of the CDR3 is TGTGCCAGTAGTATTGGGGGGACAGCCTCTGGGGCCAACGTCCTGACTTTC.

The rearrangement uses TRBV5-4 and TRBJ2-5, with a weak D call TRBD2 (5 bases). The DNA matches TRBJ2-7 better at its end, which makes the J call doubtful. The germline gives CDR1 SGHNT, CDR2 YYREEE (reference sequence). The CDR3 covers 13 residues. This CDR3 reads CASSSRAAPEQYF. The CDR3 DNA reads as TGTGCCAGCAGCTCACGAGCGGCCCCCGAGCAGTACTTC.

The chain has TRBV14 and TRBJ1-1, with D maybe TRBD1 (5 bases). Germline assignment: CDR1 SGHDN and CDR2 FVKESK. The length of the CDR3 is 15 residues. The germline V and J ends were trimmed by 2 bases and 2 bases, with 12 bases remaining between them. CDR3 nucleotides: TGTGCCAGCAGCCAATTAACAGGAGCAAACACTGAAGCTTTCTTT. Translation: CASSQLTGANTEAFF.

J is TRBJ2-7 and V is TRBV6-5; 8 bases are a match to TRBD2. Losses at the gene ends were 2 bases for V and 5 bases for J; bases not matched to a gene: 5. Germline CDR1 MNHEY, CDR2 SVGAGI. The CDR3 runs to 14 residues. CDR3 amino acids: CASSYGGGIDEQYF. The DNA of the CDR3 is TGTGCCAGCAGTTACGGCGGGGGGATTGACGAGCAGTACTTC.

The V call is TRBV4-3, the J call TRBJ1-2, with 8 bases fitting TRBD1. CDR1 and CDR2 (germline): LGHNA, YSLEER. The CDR3 is 15 amino acids. Trimming cost V 1 base and J 9 bases; bases outside gene matches: 10. CDR3 DNA: TGCGCCAGCAGCCAAGGGGCCCGGACAGGGTACAGCTACACCTTC. Translated, it gives CASSQGARTGYSYTF.

The chain is built from TRBV5-1 and TRBJ2-5; 7 bases are a match to TRBD1. The trim removed 4 bases at V and 5 bases at J, leaving 11 bases unmatched. Germline CDR1 is SGHRS and CDR2 is YFSETQ. The CDR3 is made up of 15 amino acids. The CDR3 DNA is TGCGCCAGCAGCCCCTCCCGACAGGGACAGGAGACCCAGTACTTC. This translates into CASSPSRQGQETQYF.

The J gene is TRBJ1-3, the V gene TRBV20-1; D remains ambiguous. CDR3 length: 11 residues. Trimming removed 6 bases at V and 0 bases at J, with 3 bases between. Germline assignment: CDR1 DFQATT and CDR2 SNEGSKA (reference sequence). CDR3: CSASSGNTIYF. The DNA of the CDR3 is TGCAGTGCCAGCTCTGGAAACACCATATATTTT.

This clone was observed a single time. The chain couples TRBV6-5 to TRBJ2-7; 10 bases match TRBD1. The CDR3 length is 15 residues. Trimming cost V 2 bases and J 1 base; bases outside gene matches: 2. Germline CDR1 MNHEY, CDR2 SVGAGI. DNA of the CDR3: TGTGCCAGCAGTTACGGACAGGGGGGGTCCTACGAGCAGTACTTC. Its protein product is CASSYGQGGSYEQYF.

This rearrangement joins TRBV5-8 to TRBJ2-3; 8 bases fit TRBD2. Germline assignment: CDR1 SGHTS and CDR2 YDEGEE. Losses at the gene ends were 4 bases for V and 4 bases for J; bases not matched to a gene: 5. This CDR3 region has 14 residues. The CDR3 reads CASSAGGLSDTQYF. In DNA form, the CDR3 reads TGTGCCAGCAGCGCGGGGGGTCTCTCAGATACGCAGTATTTT. The full variable domain, in which reference TRBV5-8 and TRBJ2-3 provide the parts outside the CDR3, is EAGVTQSPTHLIKTRGQQATLRCSPISGHTSVYWYQQALGLGLQFLLWYDEGEERNRGNFPPRFSGRQFPNYSSELNVNALELEDSALYLCASSAGGLSDTQYFGPGTRLTVL.

V usage is TRBV2 and J usage is TRBJ2-3; 12 bases align to TRBD2. CDR1 and CDR2 from the germline V gene are SNHLY and FYNNEI. The V segment lost 8 bases and the J segment 6 bases; nucleotides outside the gene matches: 15. The CDR3 contains 17 residues. CDR3 region: CASFPPASGGAVDTQYF. In nucleotides, the CDR3 is TGTGCCAGCTTTCCCCCTGCTAGCGGGGGGGCCGTGGATACGCAGTATTTT.

The rearrangement links TRBV19 to TRBJ1-5; 8 positions agree with TRBD1. The CDR3 sequence is 15 residues long. V dropped 6 bases and J dropped 4; count of bases not matched to a gene: 8. Germline values: CDR1 LNHDA, CDR2 SQIVND (reference sequence). DNA for the CDR3: TGTGCCAGTAGGTCGACAGGGGCGCTAAATCAGCCCCAGCATTTT. It is translated as CASRSTGALNQPQHF.

The chain couples TRBV7-9 to TRBJ2-7; 8 bases align to TRBD1. With 6 bases clipped from V and 5 bases from J, the junction kept 12 bases outside the gene matches. Germline CDR1 reads SEHNR; CDR2 reads FQNEAQ (reference sequence). The CDR3 runs 15 residues. CDR3 sequence (DNA): TGTGCCAGCAGTTATAGGGGGACAGGCGGTCACGAGCAGTACTTC. Protein sequence: CASSYRGTGGHEQYF.

CDR3 loop: CASSLEQGGKLFF. As DNA, the CDR3 is TGCGCCAGCAGCTTGGAACAGGGGGGAAAACTGTTTTTT. The chain carries TRBV5-1 and TRBJ1-4, with 8 bases that match TRBD1. The CDR3 is 13 amino acids. Germline CDR1 is SGHRS and CDR2 is YFSETQ. With V trimmed by 0 bases and J by 10 bases, 2 bases remained unmatched. Drawing the rest from reference TRBV5-1 and TRBJ1-4, the complete variable domain is KAGVTQTPRYLIKTRGQQVTLSCSPISGHRSVSWYQQTPGQGLQFLFEYFSETQRNKGNFPGRFSGRQFSNSRSEMNVSTLELGDSALYLCASSLEQGGKLFFGSGTQLSVL.

J is TRBJ2-1 and V is TRBV20-1; 11 bases map to TRBD2. Germline CDR1 DFQATT, CDR2 SNEGSKA (reference sequence). The CDR3 is 11 residues long. V shed 5 bases, J shed 12 bases, and the junction held 3 bases outside the gene matches. Here the CDR3 reads CSAYLAGGQFF. Written as DNA, the CDR3 is TGCAGTGCTTACCTAGCGGGGGGGCAGTTCTTC.

This clone was counted a few times. Here the CDR3 DNA reads TGCGCCAGCAGTCTCGAACCAGTGATAGCGGAGAATGAGCAGTTCTTC. This encodes CASSLEPVIAENEQFF. The chain uses TRBV5-1 and TRBJ2-1, with a possible D match to TRBD2 (6 bases). The V gene lost 5 bases and the J gene lost 7 bases, with 22 bases spanning the gap. Germline CDR1 and CDR2: SGHRS and YFSETQ. This CDR3 has 16 amino acids. Full variable domain (outside the CDR3, taken from reference TRBV5-1 and TRBJ2-1): KAGVTQTPRYLIKTRGQQVTLSCSPISGHRSVSWYQQTPGQGLQFLFEYFSETQRNKGNFPGRFSGRQFSNSRSEMNVSTLELGDSALYLCASSLEPVIAENEQFFGPGTRLTVL.

DNA of the CDR3: TGTGCCAGTACCGGGACAGCTAATCAGCCCCAGCATTTT. Its protein product is CASTGTANQPQHF. The chain uses TRBV19 and TRBJ1-5; 7 bases match TRBD1. The CDR3 covers 13 residues. CDR1 is LNHDA, CDR2 SQIVND, per germline (reference sequence). V gave up 7 bases and J gave up 4 bases; unmatched junction bases: 4.

This clone occurred once. The chain couples TRBV5-6 to TRBJ1-5; TRBD1 agrees at 11 bases. Germline assignment: CDR1 SGHDT and CDR2 YYEEEE. The CDR3 contains 16 residues. With 0 bases clipped from V and 7 bases from J, the junction kept 6 bases outside the gene matches. CDR3 amino acids: CASSLAGTGGGQPQHF. For the CDR3, the DNA is TGTGCCAGCAGCTTGGCCGGGACAGGGGGTGGACAGCCCCAGCATTTT.

The J gene is TRBJ2-7, the V gene TRBV28; D is uncertain. Trimming removed 3 bases from V and 5 bases from J, with 14 bases in between. The CDR3 runs to 14 residues. CDR1 MDHEN and CDR2 SYDVKM come from the germline V gene. CDR3 DNA sequence: TGTGCCAGCAGTTTCTCCTTTAATTCCCACGAGCAGTACTTC. Translation: CASSFSFNSHEQYF.

This clone came up a few times. The chain joins TRBV7-2 to TRBJ2-2; the D gene is possibly TRBD2 (5 bases). Trimming left V 6 bases short and J 3 bases short, with 14 bases between. This CDR3 has 15 residues. The germline V gene encodes CDR1 SGHTA and CDR2 FQGNSA. The CDR3 region has the DNA TGTGCCAGCAGGCCGCGGGTGTTCGACACCGGGGAGCTGTTTTTT. The encoded protein is CASRPRVFDTGELFF.

As concerns this clone: The sample contains more than one DNA sequence encoding this CDR3. J is TRBJ2-3 and V is TRBV29-1, with D unclear. Per the germline V gene, CDR1 is SQVTM and CDR2 is ANQGSEA. The CDR3 extends over 13 amino acids. V was shortened by 2 bases and J by 0 bases, with 6 bases between the two germline ends. Written as DNA, the CDR3 is TGCAGCGTTGAACCCGGGAGCACAGATACGCAGTATTTT. This translates into CSVEPGSTDTQYF.

This rearrangement joins TRBV6-5 to TRBJ1-1; D is perhaps TRBD1 (5 bases). The CDR3 sequence is 15 residues long. V was pared by 2 bases and J by 2 bases, with 12 bases between. In germline, CDR1 is MNHEY, CDR2 SVGAGI. This CDR3 reads CASSYRGGVNTEAFF. DNA for the CDR3: TGTGCCAGCAGTTACCGGGGGGGGGTAAACACTGAAGCTTTCTTT.

J is TRBJ1-2 and V is TRBV6-6, with 7 positions matching TRBD1. Looked up from germline, CDR1 is MNHNY and CDR2 is SVGAGI (reference sequence). The CDR3 is 13 residues long. The trim removed 2 bases at V and 11 bases at J, leaving 8 bases unmatched. CDR3 in amino acids: CASSYVSGGGYTF. The CDR3 region has the DNA TGTGCCAGCAGTTACGTTTCAGGGGGAGGTTACACCTTC.

V gene TRBV5-4 combines with J gene TRBJ2-1, with TRBD2 identical over 12 bases. There are 16 residues in the CDR3. Germline V gene data show CDR1 as SGHNT and CDR2 as YYREEE (reference sequence). The trim removed 4 bases at V and 6 bases at J, leaving 8 bases unmatched. CDR3 amino acids: CASSKILAGGLNEQFF. The CDR3 DNA is TGTGCCAGCAGCAAAATACTAGCGGGAGGCCTCAATGAGCAGTTCTTC.

The chain carries TRBV5-1 and TRBJ2-1; TRBD2 agrees at 16 bases. Germline V gene lookup returns CDR1 SGHRS and CDR2 YFSETQ. The CDR3 has 17 residues. The trim removed 9 bases at V and 0 bases at J, leaving 6 bases unmatched. The CDR3 DNA follows: TGCGCCACCACGGGACTAGCGGGAGGGAGCTCCTACAATGAGCAGTTCTTC. Its protein product is CATTGLAGGSSYNEQFF.